This TCR beta chain emerged from a study of blood T cell repertoires in COVID-19 (dated by TCRdb to 2019 to 2021). Broadly, across the study: Collaborator samples came from the United States, Italy and Spain and covered acute and convalescent phases of COVID-19. The material from the prospective study consisted of cDNA or gDNA derived from T cells, B-cell-depleted T cells, or PBMCs. The dataset comprised deeply sampled blood TCRbeta repertoires from subjects exposed to, actively infected with, or recovered from COVID-19. A freely available public database, intended as a resource for researchers studying the immune response to SARS-CoV-2, is where the repertoires were released. Samples were obtained from the ongoing ImmuneRACE study (first 160 participants) and from 1,254 subjects provided by 6 global collaborators. Sample metadata almost always included a de-identified subject ID, COVID-19 status, age in years and sex. Where HLA class I and class II types were available, the types were taken from metadata supplied by the sample provider, not from assay-based typing.

The collaborating institutions used their own protocols to collect whole blood in K2EDTA tubes. For TCRbeta analysis, collaborators shipped samples as frozen whole blood, isolated PBMCs, or DNA extracted from either of those sample types. At the junction V is shortened by 3 bases and J by 5 bases; bases outside the gene matches: 4. The CDR3 spans 15 residues, from the cysteine through the phenylalanine. Only the CDR3 portion is preserved as DNA: 45 bases, with reading frame beginning at the first base. CDR1 and CDR2, looked up from the germline V gene, are MDHEN and SYDVKM. On this clone itself: Its antigen target is currently unknown. Qualities for individual bases were not recorded, and no much larger clone is one base off.

TCRbeta CDR3 regions were amplified from genomic DNA by means of the immunoSEQ Assay, a bias-controlled multiplex PCR. Under the source paper's analysis protocol: Nucleated cell counts per sample were estimated from amplification of reference gene primers within the assay. To quantify the absolute abundance of each unique TCRbeta CDR3 rearrangement, sequence reads were collapsed and filtered. For each sample, productive Simpson clonality was calculated as the square root of Simpson's diversity index across productive rearrangements. Here the immuneACCESS table is served through TCRdb, limited to in-frame sequences with V and J called. Missing clones are a known gap in these copies; in checked studies unresolved V genes cover under half, and the rest lacks a known reason. For V, J and clone size, that table is used; D and trimming come from the DNA. Across this sample there are roughly 200,000 clones, with nearly 90% seen only once. In total, the top ten clones hold approximately 0.62% of the sample.

General conclusions and limits of the study: The quantity of clinical and demographic metadata differed by source and by participant and was supplied without curation.

The sample taken for sequencing was peripheral blood. Rearrangement joined TRBV28 to TRBJ2-3; 11 bases in the middle match TRBD2. This TCR derives from a man aged 45-65 years with acute or convalescent COVID-19. The DNA sequence is given as TGTGCCAGCAGTTTGCTAGCGGGGGGCCTAGATACGCAGTATTTT. This translates into CASSLLAGGLDTQYF.